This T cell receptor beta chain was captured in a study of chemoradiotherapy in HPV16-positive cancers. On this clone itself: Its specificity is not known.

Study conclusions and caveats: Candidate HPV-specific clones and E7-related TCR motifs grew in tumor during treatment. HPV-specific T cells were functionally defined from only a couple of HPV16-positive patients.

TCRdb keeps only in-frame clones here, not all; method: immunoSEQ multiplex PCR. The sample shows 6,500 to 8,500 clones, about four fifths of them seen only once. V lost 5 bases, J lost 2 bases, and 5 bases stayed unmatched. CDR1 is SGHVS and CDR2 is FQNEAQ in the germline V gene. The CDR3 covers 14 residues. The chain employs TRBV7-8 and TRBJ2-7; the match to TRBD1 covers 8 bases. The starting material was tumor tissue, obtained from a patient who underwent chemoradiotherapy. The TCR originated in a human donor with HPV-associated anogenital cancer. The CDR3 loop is CASSRGQGPYEQYF. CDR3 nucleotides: TGTGCCAGCAGCCGCGGACAGGGCCCCTACGAGCAGTACTTC.